The present entry profiles one T cell receptor (beta chain) with its context. Its target is not known. The data stem from a study of cytomegalovirus exposure and HLA in healthy donors. Broader study findings: Reported results showed that the classifier diagnosed cytomegalovirus status with high specificity and sensitivity. There were some public TCRs occurring in many donors, but most TCR sequences were rare. In vitro confirmation showed a few CMV-associated chains to be CMV antigen specific.

The donors were part of the validation cohort of 95 to 150 subjects. That cohort was separate from the first cohort, which comprised 500 to 850 subjects. The trim removed 6 bases at V and 5 bases at J, leaving 22 bases unmatched. Looked up from germline, CDR1 is LNHNV and CDR2 is YYDKDF (reference sequence). This CDR3 contains 19 residues. Repertoires were generated with immunoSEQ multiplex PCR, while TCRdb's copy carries only in-frame clones and drops some. The table lists a few hundred thousand clones, 88% of them singletons. The TCR was taken from a woman aged 18-35 years in good health and CMV-seronegative. The V and J genes are TRBV15 and TRBJ2-5; 9 positions agree with TRBD2. Material for sequencing was PBMCs. The CDR3 here is CATRARRIAGVSSGETQYF. In nucleotides, the CDR3 is TGTGCCACCAGAGCAAGACGGATAGCGGGAGTAAGTTCGGGTGAGACCCAGTACTTC. Filled out from reference TRBV15 and TRBJ2-5, the complete variable domain reads DAMVIQNPRYQVTQFGKPVTLSCSQTLNHNVMYWYQQKSSQAPKLLFHYYDKDFNNEADTPDNFQSRRPNTSFCFLDIRSPGLGDTAMYLCATRARRIAGVSSGETQYFGPGTRLLVL.